This is a list of T cell receptor beta chains from one sample in a study of blood T cell repertoires in COVID-19. Libraries were prepared by immunoSEQ multiplex PCR; TCRdb keeps only in-frame clonotypes and omits some of them. The data contain some 56,000 clones, roughly 88% of them singletons. Source material: peripheral blood. The receptors originated from a woman older than 75 with acute or convalescent COVID-19. Both conserved end residues are part of each CDR3. Size tells how often a clone was seen (once, few, many) or the class of an expanded clone, and some rows leave it out.

-	TRBV6-5	TRBJ1-1	CASKYMNTEAFF
-	TRBV24-1	TRBJ1-4	CATIRQLTNEKLFF
-	TRBV7-9	TRBJ1-5	CASSASSGNQPQHF
few	TRBV11-2	TRBJ1-6	CASSLTGENSPLHF
-	TRBV12-3/TRBV12-4	TRBJ2-7	CASSEAIFKQYF
once	TRBV12-3/TRBV12-4	TRBJ1-3	CASSLGLDTIYF
-	TRBV28	TRBJ1-4	CASSERWANEKLFF
-	TRBV28	TRBJ2-7	CASLDRTSSAREQYF
-	TRBV30	TRBJ1-5	CAWSDGNNQPQHF
-	TRBV3-1/TRBV3-2	TRBJ2-5	CASSQELRTGQETQYF
-	TRBV7-3	TRBJ2-1	CASSKTSYNEQFF
-	TRBV10-1	TRBJ2-1	CASSEGSYNEQFF
-	TRBV29-1	TRBJ2-7	CSASSGTGVYEQYF
few	TRBV2	TRBJ1-5	CASSELWGGNQPQHF
-	TRBV30	TRBJ2-4	CAWRRRGNIQYF
-	TRBV5-4	TRBJ2-2	CASSFQNTGELFF
-	TRBV3-1/TRBV3-2	TRBJ1-5	CASSQAGGSGQPQHF
-	TRBV14	TRBJ1-1	CASSPRTGGTEAFF
-	TRBV25-1	TRBJ1-5	CASSQTGVSNQPQHF